This T cell receptor (beta chain) was captured by sequencing in a study of vaccination and CD4 T cells after COVID-19. Study details: Every participant was given two doses of BNT162b2 or mRNA-1273 vaccine. The cells were exposed to overlapping spike peptides originating from SARS-CoV-2, HCoV-NL63, HCoV-OC43 and HCoV-229E for stimulation.

Treatment specified: approximately nine-day PBMC culture with coronavirus spike peptide pools or control peptides (ViraFEST assay). Antigen-specific T cells were expanded with peptide pools by ViraFEST, and TCRs were then sequenced. In its sample, this clonotype was seen once. Its antigen remains unidentified. At the Johns Hopkins FTIC core, DNA taken from cultured CD4+ T cells was sequenced by way of the Oncomine TCR Beta short-read assay. From cultured CD4+ T cells, genomic DNA was extracted. Using its own MiXCR run on the PCR reads, TCRdb lists one record per CDR3 protein. The sample consists of roughly 15,000 distinct CDR3 sequences, around 58% of them appearing once. This CDR3 region has 12 residues. Trimming stripped 2 bases from V and 4 bases from J, with 8 bases between. Germline values: CDR1 SQVTM, CDR2 ANQGSEA.

The specimen was CD4+ T cells from blood, cultured in vitro. The sequence derives from a human donor who had recovered from COVID-19. This rearrangement joins TRBV29-1 to TRBJ1-2; D is undetermined. CDR3 sequence (DNA): TGCAGCGTTGAATCTCAGGCCTATGGCTACACCTTC. It encodes CSVESQAYGYTF.